This TCR beta chain was obtained from a study of shared clonotypes between healthy human individuals. The CDR3 sequence is 13 residues long. Germline CDR1 reads MNHEY; CDR2 reads SVGAGI. With V trimmed by 6 bases and J by 10 bases, 6 bases remained unmatched. General observations from the study: Estimated clonotype richness was generally higher in naive than memory subsets.

In the case of this clone: Its specificity is unknown.

Execution of the assay was at deep level. Sorted-subset replicate PCRs used around 220 ng DNA, approximately 33,000 T cell genomes. Per the authors' pipeline: As immunoSEQ supplied junction-only sequences (without quality scores), filtering differed. Libraries were prepared by immunoSEQ multiplex PCR; TCRdb keeps only in-frame clonotypes and omits some of them. V, J and clone size are those of that table, while D and trimming were read from the DNA. The data hold approximately 2.5 million clones, with 90% to 95% observed a single time. This clonotype was sampled from a man in his late teens or twenties in good health. The sequencing input was naive CD4+ T cells sorted from blood. Stated subset: CD45RA+ positively selected. The rearrangement joins TRBV6-5 to TRBJ1-6; TRBD1 aligns across 7 bases. DNA for the CDR3: TGTGCCAGCAGACAGGGGAGGGAATCACCCCTCCACTTT. It codes for CASRQGRESPLHF.